This section outlines one T cell receptor beta chain sequence together with its context. The antigen is undetermined. Every sample gave at least 5 micrograms of total RNA when it was extracted. A J-beta primer mix and a sample-barcoded 5' primer were used in a second PCR of roughly 6 to 11 cycles. A single record per CDR3 protein comes from TCRdb applying MiXCR to the 5' RACE reads. This table has over 950,000 distinct CDR3 sequences, roughly half appearing once. This sample is part of a study of blood T cells in healthy people across ages. General study results and limits: Estimates of diversity drawn from one million T cells were considered underestimates. Correlation between TCR beta diversity and naive T cell percentage was strong. Aged donors had fewer naive CD4+ cells and lower diversity than long-lived donors.

Material for sequencing was blood. This receptor was taken from a woman aged 55 to 70 in good health.

The DNA for the CDR3 is TGTGCCAGCACTGACACCGGGCTTGCGAGGGCGCTGTATGGCTACACCTTC. Amino acids: CASTDTGLARALYGYTF. The chain is built from TRBV4-2 and TRBJ1-2; no reliable D call. Germline values: CDR1 LGHNA, CDR2 YNFKEQ. CDR3 length: 17 amino acids. V lost 7 bases and J 5 bases, leaving 26 bases between the germline ends.